The sequence of this T cell receptor beta chain was determined in a study of shared clonotypes between healthy human individuals. TCRdb's copy holds only in-frame clones and misses some; the assay was immunoSEQ multiplex PCR. This table holds 1.5 million to 2.5 million clones, about 95% found once. The CDR3 consists of 14 residues. Germline V gene data show CDR1 as ENHRY and CDR2 as SYGVKD. V lost 6 bases to trimming and J lost 7 bases; unmatched junction nucleotides: 6. Naive CD8 populations comprised CD45RO-negative cells positively selected for CCR7, excluding terminally differentiated effector memory CD45RA+ cells. Of note for this clone: As yet, its antigen is unknown.

Study results and limitations: Some naive CD4 clonotypes, around 5%, turned up in common across a handful of donors. The study generally estimated greater richness for naive than memory subsets. Sorted-subset sequencing, rarefaction showed, was incomplete despite large depth.

This chain joins TRBV10-3 and TRBJ1-6; 7 nucleotides agree with TRBD1. Sequencing was carried out using naive CD8+ T cells sorted from blood. The sequence was obtained from a man aged 18 to 30 in good health. This chain's CDR3 is CAISQGDGNSPLHF. DNA for the CDR3: TGTGCCATCAGCCAGGGGGACGGGAATTCACCCCTCCACTTT.